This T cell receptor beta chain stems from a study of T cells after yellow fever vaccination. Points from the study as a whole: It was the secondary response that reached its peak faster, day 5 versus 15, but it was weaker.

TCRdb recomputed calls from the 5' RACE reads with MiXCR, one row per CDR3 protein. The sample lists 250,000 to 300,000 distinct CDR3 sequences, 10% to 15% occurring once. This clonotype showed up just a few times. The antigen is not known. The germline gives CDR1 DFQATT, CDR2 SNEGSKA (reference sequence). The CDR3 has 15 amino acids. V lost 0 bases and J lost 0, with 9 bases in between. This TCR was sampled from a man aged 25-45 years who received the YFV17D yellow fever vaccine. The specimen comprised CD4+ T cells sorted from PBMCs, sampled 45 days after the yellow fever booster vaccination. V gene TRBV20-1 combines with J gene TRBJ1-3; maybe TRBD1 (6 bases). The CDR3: CSARDQGSSGNTIYF. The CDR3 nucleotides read TGCAGTGCTAGAGATCAGGGGAGCTCTGGAAACACCATATATTTT.